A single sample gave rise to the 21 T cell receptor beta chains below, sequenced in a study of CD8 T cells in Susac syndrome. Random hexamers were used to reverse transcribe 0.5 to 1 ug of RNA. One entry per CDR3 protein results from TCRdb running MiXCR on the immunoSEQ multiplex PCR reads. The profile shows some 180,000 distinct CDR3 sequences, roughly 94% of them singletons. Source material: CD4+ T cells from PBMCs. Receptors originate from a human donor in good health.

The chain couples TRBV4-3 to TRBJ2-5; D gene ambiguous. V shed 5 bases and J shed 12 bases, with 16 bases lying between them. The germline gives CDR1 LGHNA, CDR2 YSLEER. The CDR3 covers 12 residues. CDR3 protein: CASSARTGEEYF. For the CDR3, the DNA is TGCGCCAGCAGCGCTCGGACGGGCGAAGAGTACTTC.

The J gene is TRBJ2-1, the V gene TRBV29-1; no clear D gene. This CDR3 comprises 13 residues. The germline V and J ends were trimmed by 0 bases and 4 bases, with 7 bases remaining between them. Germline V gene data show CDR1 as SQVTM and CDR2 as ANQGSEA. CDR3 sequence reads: CSVEDRRYNEQFF. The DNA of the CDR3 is TGCAGCGTTGAAGATCGCCGGTACAATGAGCAGTTCTTC.

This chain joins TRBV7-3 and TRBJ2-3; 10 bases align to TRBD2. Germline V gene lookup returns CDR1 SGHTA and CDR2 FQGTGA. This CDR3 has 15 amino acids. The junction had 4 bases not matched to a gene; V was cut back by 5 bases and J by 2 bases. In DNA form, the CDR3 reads TGTGCCAGCAGCCAGGGGACTAGCGTCACAGATACGCAGTATTTT. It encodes CASSQGTSVTDTQYF.

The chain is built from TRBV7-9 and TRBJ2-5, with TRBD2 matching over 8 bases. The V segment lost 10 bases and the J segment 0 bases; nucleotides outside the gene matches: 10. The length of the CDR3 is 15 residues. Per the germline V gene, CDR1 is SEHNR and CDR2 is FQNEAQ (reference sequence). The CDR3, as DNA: TGTGCCATCACACGGTTAGCGGGGAACCAAGAGACCCAGTACTTC. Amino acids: CAITRLAGNQETQYF.

The CDR3 spells CASSRNGGLSEAFF. DNA of the CDR3: TGTGCCAGCAGCCGTAATGGGGGCCTAAGTGAAGCTTTCTTT. This chain joins TRBV6-5 and TRBJ1-1; a weak D match, TRBD1 (6 bases). Germline V lookup: CDR1 MNHEY, CDR2 SVGAGI. V lost 6 bases and J lost 7, with 18 bases in between. The CDR3 totals 14 residues.

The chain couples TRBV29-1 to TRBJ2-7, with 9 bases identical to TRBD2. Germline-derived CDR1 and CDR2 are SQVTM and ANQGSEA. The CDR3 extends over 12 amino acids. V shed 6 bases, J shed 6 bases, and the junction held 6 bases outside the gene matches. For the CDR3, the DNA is TGCAGCGTCGAGGGACTAGCTTCCGAGCAGTACTTC. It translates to CSVEGLASEQYF.

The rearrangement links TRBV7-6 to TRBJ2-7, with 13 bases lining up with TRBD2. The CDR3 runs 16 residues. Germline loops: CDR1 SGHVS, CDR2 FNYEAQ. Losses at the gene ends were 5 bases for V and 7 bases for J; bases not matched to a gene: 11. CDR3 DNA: TGTGCCAGCAGCCGCTTGACTAGCGGGAGGATGGGGGAGCAGTACTTC. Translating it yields CASSRLTSGRMGEQYF.

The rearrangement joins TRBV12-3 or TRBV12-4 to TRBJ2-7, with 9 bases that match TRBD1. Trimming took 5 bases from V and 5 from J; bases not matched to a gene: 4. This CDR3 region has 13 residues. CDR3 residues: CASSPDRGNEQYF. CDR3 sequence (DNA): TGTGCCAGCAGTCCGGACAGGGGAAACGAGCAGTACTTC.

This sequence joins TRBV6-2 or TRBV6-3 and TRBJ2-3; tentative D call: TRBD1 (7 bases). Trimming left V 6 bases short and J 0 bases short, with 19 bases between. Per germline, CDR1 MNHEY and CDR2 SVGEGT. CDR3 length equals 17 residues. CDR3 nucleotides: TGTGCCAGCAGGCGGGGACAGCTAATATCCAGCACAGATACGCAGTATTTT. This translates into CASRRGQLISSTDTQYF.

CDR3 DNA sequence: TGCGCCAGCAGGGTACCGGGACAGGGGGCCTCTGGGGCCAACGTCCTGACTTTC. It codes for CASRVPGQGASGANVLTF. This chain uses TRBV4-3 with TRBJ2-6, with 12 bases identical to TRBD1. J gave up 0 bases and V 6 bases, and 6 bases lay outside the gene matches. The germline CDR1 and CDR2 sequences are LGHNA and YSLEER. There are 18 residues in the CDR3.

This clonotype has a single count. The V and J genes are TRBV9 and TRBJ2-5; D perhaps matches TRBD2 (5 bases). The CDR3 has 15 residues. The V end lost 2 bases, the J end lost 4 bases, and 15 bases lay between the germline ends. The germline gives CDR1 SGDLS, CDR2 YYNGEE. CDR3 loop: CASSVSLGGSETQYF. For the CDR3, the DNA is TGTGCCAGCAGCGTCTCACTCGGCGGGTCAGAGACCCAGTACTTC.

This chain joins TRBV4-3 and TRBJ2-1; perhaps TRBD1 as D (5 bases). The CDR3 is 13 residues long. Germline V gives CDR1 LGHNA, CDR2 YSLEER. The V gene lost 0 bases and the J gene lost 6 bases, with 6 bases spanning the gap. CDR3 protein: CASSQEGVNEQFF. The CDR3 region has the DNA TGCGCCAGCAGCCAAGAAGGGGTCAATGAGCAGTTCTTC.

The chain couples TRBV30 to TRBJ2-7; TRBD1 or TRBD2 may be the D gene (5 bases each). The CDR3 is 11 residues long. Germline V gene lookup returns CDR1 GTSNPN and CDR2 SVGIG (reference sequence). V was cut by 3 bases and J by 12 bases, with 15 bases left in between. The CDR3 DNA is TGTGCCTGGAGGTTAACGGGACGACGGTACTTC. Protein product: CAWRLTGRRYF.

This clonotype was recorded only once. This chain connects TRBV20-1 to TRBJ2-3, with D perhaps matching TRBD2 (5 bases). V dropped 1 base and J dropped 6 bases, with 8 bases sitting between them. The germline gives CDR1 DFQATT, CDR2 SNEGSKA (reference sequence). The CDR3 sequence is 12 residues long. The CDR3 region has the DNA TGCAGTGCTAGAGCGGGAAGTGATACGCAGTATTTT. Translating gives CSARAGSDTQYF.

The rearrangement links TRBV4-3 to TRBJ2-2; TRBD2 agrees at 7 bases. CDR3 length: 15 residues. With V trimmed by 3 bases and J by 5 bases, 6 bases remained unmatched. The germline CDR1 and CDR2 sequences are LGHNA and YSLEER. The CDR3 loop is CASSQGSGQTGELFF. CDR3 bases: TGCGCCAGCAGCCAGGGTAGCGGGCAAACCGGGGAGCTGTTTTTT.

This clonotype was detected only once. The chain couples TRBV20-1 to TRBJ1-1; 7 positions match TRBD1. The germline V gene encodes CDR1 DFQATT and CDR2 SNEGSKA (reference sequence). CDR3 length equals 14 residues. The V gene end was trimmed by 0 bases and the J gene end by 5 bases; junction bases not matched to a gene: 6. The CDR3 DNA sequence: TGCAGTGCTAGAGAAGGGGGCGGAGAGACTGAAGCTTTCTTT. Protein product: CSAREGGGETEAFF.

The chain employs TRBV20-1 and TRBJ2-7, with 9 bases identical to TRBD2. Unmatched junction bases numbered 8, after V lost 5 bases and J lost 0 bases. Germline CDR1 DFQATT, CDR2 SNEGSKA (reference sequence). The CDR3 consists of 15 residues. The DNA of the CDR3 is TGCAGTGCTCGAGGGGCGGGAGGGAACTCCTACGAGCAGTACTTC. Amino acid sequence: CSARGAGGNSYEQYF.

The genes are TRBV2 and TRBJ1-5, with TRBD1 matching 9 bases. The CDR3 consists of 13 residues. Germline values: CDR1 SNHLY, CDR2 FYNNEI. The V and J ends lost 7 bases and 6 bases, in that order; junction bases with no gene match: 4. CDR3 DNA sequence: TGTGCCAGCAAAGGGACAGGGAGTCAGCCCCAGCATTTT. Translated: CASKGTGSQPQHF.

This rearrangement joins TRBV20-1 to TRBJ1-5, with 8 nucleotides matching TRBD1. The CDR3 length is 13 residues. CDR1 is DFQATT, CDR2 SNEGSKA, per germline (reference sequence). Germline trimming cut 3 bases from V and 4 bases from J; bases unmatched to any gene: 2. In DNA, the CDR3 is TGCAGTGCTAGGACAGGGGTAAATCAGCCCCAGCATTTT. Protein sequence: CSARTGVNQPQHF.

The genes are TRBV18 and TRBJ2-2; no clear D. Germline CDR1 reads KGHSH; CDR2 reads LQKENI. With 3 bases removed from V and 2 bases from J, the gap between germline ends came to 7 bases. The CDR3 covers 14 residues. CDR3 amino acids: CASSPNINTGELFF. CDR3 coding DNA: TGTGCCAGCTCACCGAACATAAACACCGGGGAGCTGTTTTTT.

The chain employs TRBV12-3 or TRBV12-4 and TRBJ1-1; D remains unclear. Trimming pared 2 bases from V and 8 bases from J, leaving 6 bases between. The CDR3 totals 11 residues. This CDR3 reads CASSLSAEAFF. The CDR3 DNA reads TGTGCCAGCAGTTTATCAGCGGAAGCTTTCTTT.